One sample yielded the 28 T cell receptor beta chains listed below, sequenced in a study of siplizumab effects on memory and regulatory T cells. Measured with immunoSEQ multiplex PCR; TCRdb has only the in-frame clones, and not every one. The table shows 100,000 to 110,000 clones, with about nine tenths occurring only once. Source material: CD4+ T cells sorted from blood. These receptors were obtained from a human donor in good health.

V usage is TRBV7-9 and J usage is TRBJ2-3; the match to TRBD1 covers 9 bases. There are 16 residues in the CDR3. V lost 5 bases and J lost 0; bases outside the gene matches: 6. The germline gives CDR1 SEHNR, CDR2 FQNEAQ (reference sequence). CDR3 bases: TGTGCCAGCAGCGAGGACAGGGGCACTAGCACAGATACGCAGTATTTT. It yields the protein CASSEDRGTSTDTQYF.

The chain employs TRBV12-5 and TRBJ2-4; no reliable D call. Germline assignment: CDR1 LGHNT and CDR2 FRNRAP. Trimming stripped 2 bases from V and 5 bases from J, with 4 bases between. The CDR3 contains 12 residues. The CDR3, as DNA: TGTGCTAGTGGTTTGACCGAAAACATTCAGTACTTC. This gives the protein CASGLTENIQYF.

V and J are TRBV4-2 and TRBJ2-3; 10 bases agree with TRBD2. This CDR3 has 17 amino acids. CDR1 is LGHNA, CDR2 YNFKEQ, per germline. The V gene end was trimmed by 0 bases and the J gene end by 2 bases; junction bases not matched to a gene: 5. This CDR3 reads CASSQDSGTSDTDTQYF. The DNA for the CDR3 is TGTGCCAGCAGCCAAGATAGTGGGACTAGCGACACAGATACGCAGTATTTT.

The rearrangement joins TRBV19 to TRBJ2-5; no clear D gene. Germline V gene data show CDR1 as LNHDA and CDR2 as SQIVND (reference sequence). The CDR3 is 13 amino acids. V shed 5 bases and J shed 4 bases, with 11 bases lying between them. This CDR3 is CASSPLRRETQYF. CDR3 bases: TGTGCCAGTAGTCCCCTGCGAAGAGAGACCCAGTACTTC.

The chain recombines TRBV9 with TRBJ1-3; 7 positions agree with TRBD1. The CDR3 extends over 17 amino acids. CDR1 is SGDLS and CDR2 is YYNGEE in the germline V gene. With 0 bases clipped from V and 4 bases from J, the junction kept 10 bases outside the gene matches. The CDR3 loop is CASSVGDLQGSGNTIYF. CDR3 sequence (DNA): TGTGCCAGCAGCGTAGGAGACTTACAGGGGTCCGGAAACACCATATATTTT.

The rearrangement uses TRBV21-1 and TRBJ2-7; TRBD2 was called by the table and not checked on the DNA. TRBV21-1 is deemed a pseudogene. The CDR3 is 14 residues long. In nucleotides, the CDR3 is TGTGCCAGCAGCGATGCTAGCGGGGCCCACGAGCAGTACTTC. This encodes CASSDASGAHEQYF.

The genes are TRBV7-2 and TRBJ2-1, with 10 bases identical to TRBD1. The CDR3 spans 16 residues. V lost 0 bases and J lost 3; bases outside the gene matches: 2. Germline V gene sequence: CDR1 SGHTA, CDR2 FQGNSA. The CDR3 sequence: CASSLAGTGVYNEQFF. The CDR3 DNA follows: TGTGCCAGCAGCTTAGCCGGGACAGGGGTCTACAATGAGCAGTTCTTC.

This chain uses TRBV19 with TRBJ2-2; 10 bases are a match to TRBD1. The ends lost 8 bases at V and 6 bases at J; junction bases unmatched: 0. This CDR3 has 12 amino acids. The germline V gene has CDR1 LNHDA and CDR2 SQIVND (reference sequence). The DNA of the CDR3 is TGTGCCAGTGGACAGGGGGCCGGGGAGCTGTTTTTT. Protein: CASGQGAGELFF.

V usage is TRBV6-5 and J usage is TRBJ2-6; the D gene is possibly TRBD2 (6 bases). Germline CDR1 MNHEY, CDR2 SVGAGI. The CDR3 covers 15 residues. V was trimmed by 5 bases and J by 4 bases, leaving 12 bases between them. CDR3 sequence: CASSQWGEGANVLTF. DNA for the CDR3: TGTGCCAGCAGTCAGTGGGGGGAGGGGGCCAACGTCCTGACTTTC.

The chain uses TRBV6-5 and TRBJ2-1; weak D call: TRBD2 (7 bases). The V gene's germline CDR1 is MNHEY and CDR2 SVGAGI. This CDR3 contains 15 residues. Trimming removed 6 bases from V and 0 bases from J, with 12 bases in between. The CDR3 region is CASSLRGASYNEQFF. The DNA of the CDR3 is TGTGCCAGCAGCCTTCGGGGGGCCTCCTACAATGAGCAGTTCTTC.

The V gene is TRBV5-6, the J gene TRBJ1-2; D may be TRBD1 (6 bases). The CDR3 runs to 14 residues. Trimming removed 4 bases at V and 6 bases at J, with 16 bases between. In germline, CDR1 is SGHDT, CDR2 YYEEEE. The CDR3 here is CASSTHRDLHGYTF. CDR3 DNA sequence: TGTGCCAGCAGCACACACAGGGACTTGCATGGCTACACCTTC.

The rearrangement links TRBV6-5 to TRBJ2-2; 10 bases line up with TRBD1. Trimming took 2 bases from V and 8 from J; bases not matched to a gene: 2. Germline-derived CDR1 and CDR2 are MNHEY and SVGAGI. This CDR3 region has 14 residues. In DNA, the CDR3 is TGTGCCAGCAGTTACGACAGGGGGCGTGGGGAGCTGTTTTTT. Its translation is CASSYDRGRGELFF.

The V call is TRBV9, the J call TRBJ2-3; no clear D. CDR1 SGDLS and CDR2 YYNGEE come from the germline V gene. V lost 7 bases to trimming and J lost 4 bases, with 10 bases between them. The CDR3 has 12 residues. CDR3: CASSGGSDTQYF. The CDR3 DNA reads as TGTGCCAGCTCCGGCGGTTCAGATACGCAGTATTTT.

The chain links TRBV7-7 to TRBJ2-7; 7 nucleotides agree with TRBD1. From germline, CDR1 is SSHAT and CDR2 FNYEAQ (reference sequence). The CDR3 extends over 18 amino acids. J was trimmed by 3 bases and V by 4 bases; bases with no gene match: 18. The CDR3 DNA is TGTGCCAGCAGCTGGGCCGGGACAGCCGCCAACTGTGGCTACGAGCAGTACTTC. Translated: CASSWAGTAANCGYEQYF. Full variable domain (outside the CDR3, taken from reference TRBV7-7 and TRBJ2-7): GAGVSQSPRYKVTKRGQDVTLRCDPISSHATLYWYQQALGQGPEFLTYFNYEAQPDKSGLPSDRFSAERPEGSISTLTIQRTEQRDSAMYRCASSWAGTAANCGYEQYFGPGTRLTVT.

The J gene is TRBJ2-2, the V gene TRBV10-3, with TRBD2 matching 8 bases. V trimming: 1 base; J trimming: 6 bases; junction bases outside the gene matches: 7. The CDR3 loop spans 16 amino acids. From germline, CDR1 is ENHRY and CDR2 SYGVKD. The CDR3 DNA is TGTGCCATCAGTGAGTTTAATAGCGGGGCCTCCGGGGAGCTGTTTTTT. Protein: CAISEFNSGASGELFF.

This clone was recorded a few times. The chain uses TRBV29-1 and TRBJ1-1; D call uncertain. This CDR3 comprises 13 residues. V gave up 3 bases and J gave up 0 bases, with 8 bases separating them. CDR1 is SQVTM, CDR2 ANQGSEA, per germline. In DNA, the CDR3 is TGCAGCGTTGAGGGCAGAGTGAACACTGAAGCTTTCTTT. Translating it yields CSVEGRVNTEAFF.

The chain couples TRBV2 to TRBJ2-5; 8 bases match TRBD2. V was pared by 5 bases and J by 9 bases, with 20 bases of the junction left unmatched. The germline CDR1 and CDR2 sequences are SNHLY and FYNNEI. This CDR3 contains 17 residues. CDR3: CASSRESSGLGAEPQYF. CDR3 in DNA: TGTGCCAGCAGTAGAGAGTCTAGCGGGCTTGGGGCGGAGCCCCAGTACTTC.

This clone has just one count. V usage is TRBV25-1 and J usage is TRBJ2-1; TRBD2 matches at 7 bases. Germline CDR1 is MGHDK and CDR2 is SYGVNS. V lost 3 bases to trimming and J lost 4 bases; unmatched junction nucleotides: 3. The length of the CDR3 is 14 residues. The CDR3 protein is CASSDGRVYNEQFF. The CDR3 DNA reads as TGTGCCAGCAGTGATGGGAGGGTGTACAATGAGCAGTTCTTC.

The CDR3 DNA reads as TGTGCCAGCAGCGTACGCGGGGCGGTGGAGACCCAGTACTTC. It encodes CASSVRGAVETQYF. V usage is TRBV9 and J usage is TRBJ2-5; a possible D gene is TRBD2 (6 bases). Per the germline V gene, CDR1 is SGDLS and CDR2 is YYNGEE. The CDR3 has 14 residues. The V end lost 1 base, the J end lost 5 bases, and 12 bases lay between the germline ends.

The chain has TRBV7-2 and TRBJ2-7, with a possible D match to TRBD2 (5 bases). The V and J ends lost 5 bases and 3 bases respectively, with 8 bases between them. The V gene's germline CDR1 is SGHTA and CDR2 FQGNSA. The CDR3 extends over 12 amino acids. The chain's CDR3 is CASSRGNYEQYF. The CDR3 DNA reads TGTGCCAGCAGCAGAGGGAACTACGAGCAGTACTTC.

This rearrangement joins TRBV11-2 to TRBJ2-1; the D gene is possibly TRBD2 (6 bases). The germline gives CDR1 SGHAT, CDR2 FQNNGV. The CDR3 has 17 residues. Trimming removed 2 bases at V and 0 bases at J, with 14 bases between. The CDR3 DNA is TGTGCCAGCAGCTTAATCTCGGCGGGGCCCTCCTACAATGAGCAGTTCTTC. Residues: CASSLISAGPSYNEQFF.

The chain joins TRBV6-6 to TRBJ1-2; D gene ambiguous. Germline V gene sequence: CDR1 MNHNY, CDR2 SVGAGI (reference sequence). The length of the CDR3 is 12 residues. CDR3 sequence: CAVTRADYGYTF. CDR3 DNA sequence: TGTGCGGTCACTAGGGCGGACTATGGCTACACCTTC.

V usage is TRBV10-3 and J usage is TRBJ1-1; TRBD1 might be the D (5 bases). Germline CDR1 reads ENHRY; CDR2 reads SYGVKD. V lost 4 bases, J lost 5 bases, and 8 bases lay in between. This CDR3 region has 12 residues. The CDR3 here is CAISARGTEAFF. The CDR3 nucleotides are TGTGCCATCAGTGCAAGGGGAACTGAAGCTTTCTTT.

The chain couples TRBV7-2 to TRBJ1-1, with no clear D. Trimming left V 5 bases short and J 1 base short, with 23 bases between. This CDR3 is built from 18 residues. Germline-derived CDR1 and CDR2 are SGHTA and FQGNSA. This chain's CDR3 is CASSPRPGLRWGNTEAFF. The DNA for the CDR3 is TGTGCCAGCAGCCCGCGCCCCGGGCTCCGTTGGGGGAACACTGAAGCTTTCTTT.

The chain uses TRBV9 and TRBJ2-1; 10 bases agree with TRBD1. The ends lost 2 bases at V and 4 bases at J; junction bases unmatched: 3. CDR3 length: 15 amino acids. CDR1 SGDLS and CDR2 YYNGEE come from the germline V gene. In nucleotides, the CDR3 is TGTGCCAGCAGCGTCTGGGACAGGGGTTACAATGAGCAGTTCTTC. Translation: CASSVWDRGYNEQFF.

The chain couples TRBV30 to TRBJ1-4, with D uncertain. The V gene lost 0 bases and the J gene lost 12 bases, with 8 bases spanning the gap. Germline CDR1 GTSNPN, CDR2 SVGIG (reference sequence). This CDR3 comprises 11 residues. Here the CDR3 reads CAWSVRGQLFF. The CDR3 DNA reads as TGTGCCTGGAGTGTACGAGGGCAACTGTTTTTT.

The chain joins TRBV15 to TRBJ2-3, with D possibly matching TRBD1 (5 bases). Germline V gene lookup returns CDR1 LNHNV and CDR2 YYDKDF (reference sequence). V was pared by 0 bases and J by 5 bases, with 12 bases between. The CDR3 length is 15 residues. CDR3 region: CATSRELGAGDTQYF. CDR3 coding DNA: TGTGCCACCAGCAGAGAATTAGGGGCCGGAGATACGCAGTATTTT.

This clone appeared a few times. The J gene is TRBJ2-1, the V gene TRBV18; D unresolved. CDR3 length: 11 residues. Germline lookup yields CDR1 KGHSH and CDR2 LQKENI. With 2 bases removed from V and 5 bases from J, the gap between germline ends came to 1 base. The CDR3 bases are TGTGCCAGCTCACCAAACAATGAGCAGTTCTTC. Translation: CASSPNNEQFF.